This TCR beta chain is drawn from a study of blood T cell repertoires in COVID-19. Whole-study context: Researchers got acute and convalescent COVID-19 samples from the United States, Italy and Spain. Sources were T cells, B-cell-depleted T cells, or PBMCs; the material itself was cDNA or gDNA.

Authors' processing steps: Estimation of nucleated cell counts was performed using reference gene primer amplification. Sequenced by immunoSEQ multiplex PCR; TCRdb stores in-frame clones only, minus some. The D gene and trimming were derived from the DNA, and the V and J assignments and clone size from that table. Of around 280,000 clones in the sample, 75% to 90% were seen once. The clonotype comes from a woman aged 45 to 65 who had recovered from COVID-19. The source material was peripheral blood.

The CDR3: CASRPGQGGGYTF. In nucleotides, the CDR3 is TGTGCCAGCAGACCGGGACAAGGAGGTGGCTACACCTTC. This chain links TRBV7-2 with TRBJ1-2; D possibly corresponds to TRBD1 (6 bases). The CDR3 has 13 residues. Germline V lookup: CDR1 SGHTA, CDR2 FQGNSA. Trimming shortened V by 6 bases and J by 7 bases, and 15 bases separated the two germline ends.